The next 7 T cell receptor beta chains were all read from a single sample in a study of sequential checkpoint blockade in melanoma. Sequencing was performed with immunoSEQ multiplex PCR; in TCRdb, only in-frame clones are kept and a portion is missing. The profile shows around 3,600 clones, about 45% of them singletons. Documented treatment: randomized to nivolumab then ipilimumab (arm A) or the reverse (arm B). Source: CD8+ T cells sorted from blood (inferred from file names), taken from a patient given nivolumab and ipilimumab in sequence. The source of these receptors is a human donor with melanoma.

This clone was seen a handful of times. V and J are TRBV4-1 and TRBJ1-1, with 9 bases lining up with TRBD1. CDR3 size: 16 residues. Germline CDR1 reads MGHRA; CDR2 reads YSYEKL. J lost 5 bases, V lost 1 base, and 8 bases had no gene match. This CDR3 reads CASSQVPPGTGTEAFF. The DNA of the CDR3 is TGCGCCAGCAGCCAAGTGCCCCCCGGGACAGGGACTGAAGCTTTCTTT.

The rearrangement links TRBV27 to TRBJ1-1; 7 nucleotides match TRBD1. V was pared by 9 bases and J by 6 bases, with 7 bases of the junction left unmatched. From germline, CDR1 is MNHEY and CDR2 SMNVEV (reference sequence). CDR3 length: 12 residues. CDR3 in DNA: TGTGCCAGTACAGGGGAAGGCCCTGAAGCTTTCTTT. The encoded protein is CASTGEGPEAFF.

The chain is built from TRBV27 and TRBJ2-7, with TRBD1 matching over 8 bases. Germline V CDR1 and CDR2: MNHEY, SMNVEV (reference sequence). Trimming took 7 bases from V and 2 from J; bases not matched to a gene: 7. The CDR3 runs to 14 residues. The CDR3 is CASKWTGQTYEQYF. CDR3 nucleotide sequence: TGTGCCAGCAAGTGGACAGGGCAAACCTACGAGCAGTACTTC.

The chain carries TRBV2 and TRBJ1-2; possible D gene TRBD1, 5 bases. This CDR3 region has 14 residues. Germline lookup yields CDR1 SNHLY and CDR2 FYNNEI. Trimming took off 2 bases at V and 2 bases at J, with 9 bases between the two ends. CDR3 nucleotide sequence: TGTGCCAGCAGTGAATCCAGGGCCAACTATGGCTACACCTTC. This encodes CASSESRANYGYTF.

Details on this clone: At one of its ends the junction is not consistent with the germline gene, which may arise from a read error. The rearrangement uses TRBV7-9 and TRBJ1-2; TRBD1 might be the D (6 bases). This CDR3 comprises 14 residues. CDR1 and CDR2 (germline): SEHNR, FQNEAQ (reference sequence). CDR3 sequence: CASSQDPAGDGYTF. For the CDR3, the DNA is TGCGCCAGCAGCCAAGATCCAGCAGGGGATGGCTACACCTTC.

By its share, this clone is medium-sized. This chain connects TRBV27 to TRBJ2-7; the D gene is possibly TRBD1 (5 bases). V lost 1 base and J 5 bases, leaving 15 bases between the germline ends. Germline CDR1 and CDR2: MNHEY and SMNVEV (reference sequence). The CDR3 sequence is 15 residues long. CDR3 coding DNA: TGTGCCAGCAGTTTATGGGTGATGGGGCACCACGAGCAGTACTTC. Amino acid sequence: CASSLWVMGHHEQYF.

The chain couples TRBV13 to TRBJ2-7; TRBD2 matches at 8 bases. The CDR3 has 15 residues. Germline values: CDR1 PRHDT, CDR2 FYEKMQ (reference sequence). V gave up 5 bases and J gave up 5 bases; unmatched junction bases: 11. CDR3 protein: CASSPRRGERHEQYF. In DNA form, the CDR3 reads TGTGCCAGCAGCCCTCGGCGGGGGGAGCGCCACGAGCAGTACTTC.